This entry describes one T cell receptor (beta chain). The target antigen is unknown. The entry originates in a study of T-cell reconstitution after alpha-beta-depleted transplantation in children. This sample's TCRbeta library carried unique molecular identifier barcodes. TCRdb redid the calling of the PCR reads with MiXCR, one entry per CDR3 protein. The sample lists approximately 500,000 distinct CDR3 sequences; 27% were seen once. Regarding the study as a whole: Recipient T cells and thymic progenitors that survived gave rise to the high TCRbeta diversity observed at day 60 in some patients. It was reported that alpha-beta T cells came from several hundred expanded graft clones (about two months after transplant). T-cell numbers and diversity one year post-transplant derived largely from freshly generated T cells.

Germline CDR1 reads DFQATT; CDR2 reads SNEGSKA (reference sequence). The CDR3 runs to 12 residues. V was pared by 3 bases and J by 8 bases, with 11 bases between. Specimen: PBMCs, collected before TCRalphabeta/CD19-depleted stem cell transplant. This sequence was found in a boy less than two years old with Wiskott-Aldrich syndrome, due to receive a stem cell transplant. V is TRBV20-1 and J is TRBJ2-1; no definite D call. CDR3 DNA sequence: TGCAGTGCTAGTACTATCGTGGATGAGCAGTTCTTC. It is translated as CSASTIVDEQFF.